The sequence of this TCR beta chain was determined in a study of control samples from healthy donors and cancer patients. Per the germline V gene, CDR1 is SGHRS and CDR2 is YFSETQ. The CDR3 covers 16 residues. With V trimmed by 4 bases and J by 3 bases, 6 bases remained unmatched. Sequenced by immunoSEQ multiplex PCR; TCRdb stores in-frame clones only, minus some. The sample has over 45,000 clones; roughly 89% are singletons. Specimen: PBMCs. The rearrangement uses TRBV5-1 and TRBJ2-1; TRBD1 matches 11 bases. The TCR sequence derives from a man between 35 and 55 years old with colorectal cancer. CDR3 amino acids: CASSRRTGGFYNEQFF. The CDR3 DNA follows: TGCGCCAGCAGCCGGAGGACAGGGGGCTTCTACAATGAGCAGTTCTTC.